The 13 T cell receptor beta chains below all came from one sample that was sequenced in a study of cytomegalovirus exposure and HLA in healthy donors. This PCR relied on a set of 60 Vbeta primers and 13 Jbeta primers. Libraries were prepared by immunoSEQ multiplex PCR; TCRdb keeps only in-frame clonotypes and omits some of them. The repertoire holds fewer than 95,000 clones, with 85% as singletons. Sample: PBMCs. These receptors were obtained from a man aged 40-49 years in good health and CMV-seropositive.

V and J are TRBV28 and TRBJ1-2, with 7 bases identical to TRBD1. This CDR3 has 14 amino acids. Unmatched junction bases numbered 3, after V lost 2 bases and J lost 3 bases. CDR1 and CDR2 from the germline V gene are MDHEN and SYDVKM. CDR3 coding DNA: TGTGCCAGCAGTTTAAACAGGGGTTACTATGGCTACACCTTC. It yields the protein CASSLNRGYYGYTF.

The chain has TRBV7-2 and TRBJ2-1; a weak D match, TRBD2 (7 bases). CDR1 is SGHTA and CDR2 is FQGNSA in the germline V gene. The CDR3 runs 16 residues. V dropped 3 bases and J dropped 7 bases, with 19 bases sitting between them. Here the CDR3 reads CASSLGRGVKANEQFF. In DNA form, the CDR3 reads TGTGCCAGCAGCTTGGGGAGGGGGGTGAAGGCAAATGAGCAGTTCTTC.

The chain is built from TRBV18 and TRBJ1-1; 9 nucleotides line up with TRBD1. V trimming: 5 bases; J trimming: 10 bases; junction bases outside the gene matches: 11. Germline V lookup: CDR1 KGHSH, CDR2 LQKENI. The CDR3 runs to 14 residues. DNA for the CDR3: TGTGCCAGCTCAGATTATAAACAGGGACAGGGAGCTTTCTTT. Translated, it gives CASSDYKQGQGAFF.

The chain is built from TRBV7-3 and TRBJ2-3; TRBD2 agrees at 8 bases. Germline V gene sequence: CDR1 SGHTA, CDR2 FQGTGA. Unmatched junction bases numbered 5, after V lost 1 base and J lost 2 bases. This CDR3 region has 16 residues. Written as DNA, the CDR3 is TGTGCCAGCAGCTTAAAAGGTAGCGGGGTCACAGATACGCAGTATTTT. It encodes CASSLKGSGVTDTQYF.

The chain employs TRBV7-6 and TRBJ2-7; TRBD1 aligns across 7 bases. The CDR3 spans 13 residues. With 3 bases clipped from V and 2 bases from J, the junction kept 1 base outside the gene matches. Germline V gene lookup returns CDR1 SGHVS and CDR2 FNYEAQ. CDR3 coding DNA: TGTGCCAGCAGCTTCCAGGGGGCCTACGAGCAGTACTTC. Amino acid sequence: CASSFQGAYEQYF.

The J gene is TRBJ2-7, the V gene TRBV10-3; 10 bases agree with TRBD1. The CDR3 spans 13 residues. Germline loops: CDR1 ENHRY, CDR2 SYGVKD. V lost 7 bases and J lost 3; bases outside the gene matches: 3. The CDR3 DNA reads as TGTGCCATCAAGGGACAGGGGCGCTACGAGCAGTACTTC. It encodes CAIKGQGRYEQYF.

The rearrangement joins TRBV9 to TRBJ2-3; TRBD2 matches 10 bases. Germline V gene sequence: CDR1 SGDLS, CDR2 YYNGEE. The CDR3 spans 17 residues. V lost 5 bases and J lost 0; bases outside the gene matches: 9. The CDR3 sequence: CASSHPSGGLSTDTQYF. For the CDR3, the DNA is TGTGCCAGCAGTCACCCTAGCGGGGGTCTCAGCACAGATACGCAGTATTTT.

V usage is TRBV7-2 and J usage is TRBJ2-7; a possible D gene is TRBD1 (5 bases). CDR1 SGHTA and CDR2 FQGNSA come from the germline V gene. The CDR3 runs 13 residues. V was clipped by 4 bases and J by 6 bases, with 13 bases between them. The CDR3: CASSWTISAEQYF. For the CDR3, the DNA is TGTGCCAGCAGCTGGACAATCAGCGCCGAGCAGTACTTC. Based on the CDR3 plus reference TRBV7-2 and TRBJ2-7, the full variable domain is GAGVSQSPSNKVTEKGKDVELRCDPISGHTALYWYRQSLGQGLEFLIYFQGNSAPDKSGLPSDRFSAERTGGSVSTLTIQRTQQEDSAVYLCASSWTISAEQYFGPGTRLTVT.

V and J are TRBV11-2 and TRBJ2-1; D remains unclear. Germline loops: CDR1 SGHAT, CDR2 FQNNGV. The CDR3 consists of 13 residues. Trimming stripped 4 bases from V and 4 bases from J, with 8 bases between. The chain's CDR3 is CASSSTTYNEQFF. CDR3 sequence (DNA): TGTGCCAGCAGCTCCACTACGTACAATGAGCAGTTCTTC.

The chain employs TRBV6-5 and TRBJ2-1; 7 bases are a match to TRBD1. Germline lookup yields CDR1 MNHEY and CDR2 SVGAGI. V lost 5 bases and J lost 3; bases outside the gene matches: 4. There are 14 residues in the CDR3. CDR3 coding DNA: TGTGCCAGCAGTGTGGACAGGAGCTACAATGAGCAGTTCTTC. Its protein product is CASSVDRSYNEQFF.

This clone came up once. CDR3 sequence: CASSQGLESYEQYF. Written as DNA, the CDR3 is TGTGCCAGCAGCCAAGGGCTAGAATCCTACGAGCAGTACTTC. The chain joins TRBV4-2 to TRBJ2-7; D not resolved. The CDR3 has 14 amino acids. V lost 1 base to trimming and J lost 1 base, with 8 bases between them. Germline assignment: CDR1 LGHNA and CDR2 YNFKEQ.

For this clone: The germline gene is not matched at one end of the junction; a read error may be the cause. The J gene is TRBJ2-5, the V gene TRBV4-1, with 10 bases identical to TRBD2. CDR1 is MGHRA and CDR2 is YSYEKL in the germline V gene. The CDR3 is 15 amino acids. As DNA, the CDR3 is TGTGCCAGCAGCCAAGGAAAGCGGGAGGGGGAGACCCAGTACTTC. Translated, it gives CASSQGKREGETQYF.

V usage is TRBV7-9 and J usage is TRBJ2-2, with TRBD1 matching 9 bases. With 5 bases clipped from V and 3 bases from J, the junction kept 10 bases outside the gene matches. This CDR3 comprises 17 residues. Germline V lookup: CDR1 SEHNR, CDR2 FQNEAQ (reference sequence). The CDR3 nucleotides read TGTGCCAGCAGCAACCTCCTGACAGGGGGATACACCGGGGAGCTGTTTTTT. Translating gives CASSNLLTGGYTGELFF.